These 5 T cell receptor beta chains came from one sample sequenced in a study of control samples from healthy donors and cancer patients. Using immunoSEQ multiplex PCR, the repertoire was profiled, and TCRdb retains in-frame clones only, with some absent. The sample shows tens of thousands of clones, approximately 94% of them seen only once. Sequenced material: blood. These receptors were collected from a man between 25 and 39 years old in good health.

The rearrangement uses TRBV7-8 and TRBJ2-4; the D gene is possibly TRBD1 (5 bases). CDR1 and CDR2 (germline): SGHVS, FQNEAQ. Trimming left V 5 bases short and J 0 bases short, with 11 bases between. CDR3 length: 15 amino acids. The CDR3 spells CASSGDSLAKNIQYF. In DNA form, the CDR3 reads TGTGCCAGCAGCGGTGACAGTCTAGCCAAAAACATTCAGTACTTC.

This clone was seen a few times. V gene TRBV7-9 combines with J gene TRBJ1-1, with 7 bases aligning to TRBD1. The CDR3 sequence is 15 residues long. The V gene end was trimmed by 3 bases and the J gene end by 2 bases; junction bases not matched to a gene: 6. Per the germline V gene, CDR1 is SEHNR and CDR2 is FQNEAQ (reference sequence). CDR3 loop: CASSFSTGPNTEAFF. The CDR3 bases are TGTGCCAGCAGCTTTTCGACAGGGCCTAACACTGAAGCTTTCTTT.

This sequence joins TRBV30 and TRBJ1-5; 8 nucleotides match TRBD1. CDR1 is GTSNPN and CDR2 is SVGIG in the germline V gene (reference sequence). This CDR3 region has 14 residues. With 6 bases clipped from V and 2 bases from J, the junction kept 6 bases outside the gene matches. The CDR3 here is CACDRGGGNQPQHF. In DNA form, the CDR3 reads TGTGCCTGCGACAGGGGAGGGGGCAATCAGCCCCAGCATTTT.

The chain links TRBV19 to TRBJ1-2; tentatively, D is TRBD1 (5 bases). V lost 2 bases and J lost 12, with 22 bases in between. The germline CDR1 and CDR2 sequences are LNHDA and SQIVND (reference sequence). This CDR3 spans 15 amino acids. CDR3 sequence (DNA): TGTGCCAGTAGTATATCGGTTGGAAATCAGGGCCGCGACACCTTC. This gives the protein CASSISVGNQGRDTF.

This chain links TRBV7-9 with TRBJ1-1; D remains unclear. With 5 bases removed from V and 5 bases from J, the gap between germline ends came to 9 bases. Per the germline V gene, CDR1 is SEHNR and CDR2 is FQNEAQ (reference sequence). The CDR3 is 12 amino acids. DNA of the CDR3: TGTGCCAGCAGCAATGGCCTTACTGAAGCTTTCTTT. It translates to CASSNGLTEAFF.